This T cell receptor (beta chain) was observed in a study of T-cell memory formation after mild COVID-19. General study findings and limits: A balance of CD4 and CD8 characterized clones contracting day 15 to 85, whereas later expanders leaned CD4+. For contracting clones, CD4+ ones sat mainly in CM and EM, CD8+ in EMRA.

This clonotype was counted many times. As yet, its antigen is unknown. With constant-segment primers, 5'RACE yielded cDNA libraries of TCR alpha and TCR beta that carried sample barcodes and UMIs. TCRdb re-derived calls from the 5' RACE reads in MiXCR, one entry per CDR3 protein. This repertoire shows 200,000 to 250,000 distinct CDR3 sequences, 8.5% to 9.5% found once; its top ten account for 22%. The CDR3 contains 11 residues. Trimming left V 4 bases short and J 10 bases short, with 11 bases between. Germline loops: CDR1 SGHNT, CDR2 YYREEE (reference sequence). The sample taken for sequencing was PBMCs or a T cell subset sorted from them (not recorded which). The gene calls are TRBV5-4 and TRBJ1-2, with TRBD1 as a possible D gene (6 bases). The TCR comes from a man aged 18 to 29 who had mild COVID-19 (a few samples of this study predate the infection). Cell type and time point are not known. CDR3: CASSATGYYTF. The CDR3 DNA sequence: TGTGCCAGCAGCGCCACAGGGTACTACACCTTC. Full variable domain (rest looked up from reference TRBV5-4 and TRBJ1-2): ETGVTQSPTHLIKTRGQQVTLRCSSQSGHNTVSWYQQALGQGPQFIFQYYREEENGRGNFPPRFSGLQFPNYSSELNVNALELDDSALYLCASSATGYYTFGSGTRLTVV.